The rows below give T cell receptor beta chains drawn from one sample of a study of control samples from healthy donors and cancer patients. Measured with immunoSEQ multiplex PCR; TCRdb has only the in-frame clones, and not every one. Counted here are about 140,000 clones, roughly 92% occurring once; the ten biggest clones make up around 10%. Sequenced material: blood. The receptors come from a man aged 25-40 years in good health. Each CDR3 is given with its conserved first and last residue. A D gene is named only where the DNA matches it firmly.

j_call d_call v_call cdr3_aa cdr3_nt
TRBJ1-1 NA TRBV18 CASSPDGGRTEAFF TGTGCCAGCTCACCAGATGGGGGCAGGACTGAAGCTTTCTTT
TRBJ1-1 NA TRBV19 CASSRGGNTEAFF TGTGCCAGTAGTAGGGGGGGGAACACTGAAGCTTTCTTT
TRBJ2-1 TRBD2 TRBV9 CASSVTSGRNEQFF TGTGCCAGCAGCGTGACTAGCGGGAGAAACGAGCAGTTCTTC
TRBJ2-7 NA TRBV5-8 CASSFGRGIDEQYF TGTGCCAGCAGCTTTGGCAGGGGAATAGACGAGCAGTACTTC
TRBJ2-3 NA TRBV28 CASSLFGDHTDTQYF TGTGCCAGCAGTTTATTCGGGGACCACACAGATACGCAGTATTTT
TRBJ2-7 TRBD1 TRBV7-8 CASSPDPGTTQGEYF TGTGCCAGCAGCCCCGACCCCGGGACCACACAGGGGGAGTACTTC
TRBJ1-2 NA TRBV30 CAWSDGGPGGYTF TGTGCCTGGAGTGACGGGGGGCCCGGTGGCTACACCTTC
TRBJ1-1 TRBD1 TRBV7-9 CASSTGGGRNTEAFF TGTGCCAGCAGCACAGGGGGGGGCAGGAACACTGAAGCTTTCTTT
TRBJ2-1 TRBD2 TRBV5-4 CASSPRLAGNEQFF TGTGCCAGCAGCCCAAGACTAGCGGGCAATGAGCAGTTCTTC
TRBJ1-2 NA TRBV5-4 CASSKMDANYGYTF TGTGCCAGCAGCAAAATGGATGCTAACTATGGCTACACCTTC
TRBJ1-2 NA TRBV3-1/TRBV3-2 CASSHRDNYGYTF TGTGCCAGCAGCCACCGGGACAACTATGGCTACACCTTC
TRBJ1-5 TRBD1 TRBV2 CASREGGQGRQPQHF TGTGCCAGCAGGGAGGGGGGACAGGGCCGACAGCCCCAGCATTTT
TRBJ1-6 TRBD1 TRBV30 CAWSMGQGTSPLHF TGTGCCTGGAGTATGGGACAGGGGACATCACCCCTCCACTTT
TRBJ2-1 NA TRBV30 CAWSGGIHNEQFF TGTGCCTGGAGTGGAGGGATCCACAATGAGCAGTTCTTC
TRBJ2-3 TRBD2 TRBV11-2 CASSPGLAGVGTDTQYF TGTGCCAGCAGCCCTGGACTAGCGGGAGTTGGCACAGATACGCAGTATTTT
TRBJ2-1 TRBD2 TRBV4-3 CASSQEASGGYNEQFF TGCGCCAGCAGCCAAGAAGCTAGCGGAGGATACAATGAGCAGTTCTTC
TRBJ1-1 NA TRBV15 CATTRGEVGTEAFF TGTGCCACGACTAGGGGCGAGGTTGGGACTGAAGCTTTCTTT